The next 19 T cell receptor beta chains were all read from a single sample in a study of T cell responses to AZD1222 COVID-19 vaccine. The assay was immunoSEQ multiplex PCR, and TCRdb's table has in-frame clones only and misses some. The sample includes some 160,000 clones, approximately 91% of them seen just once. Here the sequenced sample was peripheral blood, taken 28 days after the second AZD1222 dose. The receptors derive from an adult who received the AZD1222 COVID-19 vaccine.

The rearrangement joins TRBV5-6 to TRBJ1-1; D is uncertain. This CDR3 has 12 amino acids. CDR1 and CDR2 (germline): SGHDT, YYEEEE. Trimming took off 1 base at V and 6 bases at J, with 7 bases between the two ends. This CDR3 is CASSLWSSEAFF. CDR3 nucleotide sequence: TGTGCCAGCAGCTTGTGGAGTTCTGAAGCTTTCTTT.

This sequence joins TRBV24-1 and TRBJ2-3; D is tentatively TRBD1 or TRBD2 (6 bases each). Germline V CDR1 and CDR2: KGHDR, SFDVKD. The CDR3 loop spans 18 amino acids. V lost 3 bases and J 4 bases, leaving 22 bases between the germline ends. CDR3 sequence reads: CATSDGTLDGGDADTQYF. CDR3 DNA: TGTGCCACCAGTGATGGTACCCTCGACGGGGGCGACGCAGATACGCAGTATTTT.

The chain links TRBV9 to TRBJ2-5; 15 nucleotides line up with TRBD2. CDR3 length: 15 residues. Germline CDR1 reads SGDLS; CDR2 reads YYNGEE. After removal of 4 bases from V and 5 bases from J, the junction contained 3 bases not matched to a gene. The CDR3 here is CASSRTSGRAETQYF. The DNA for the CDR3 is TGTGCCAGCAGCCGGACTAGCGGGAGGGCGGAGACCCAGTACTTC.

The chain is built from TRBV6-5 and TRBJ1-1; 7 bases match TRBD1. The CDR3 totals 14 residues. From germline, CDR1 is MNHEY and CDR2 SVGAGI. The J segment lost 4 bases and the V segment lost 6 bases, leaving 8 bases of the junction unmatched. CDR3 in DNA: TGTGCCAGCAGGCCAGGGGGACTGGGCACTGAAGCTTTCTTT. It is translated as CASRPGGLGTEAFF.

For the CDR3, the DNA is TGCAGTGCTAGTCCCGCCGTGGGGAATCAGCCCCAGCATTTT. The encoded protein is CSASPAVGNQPQHF. The chain couples TRBV20-1 to TRBJ1-5; D is unresolved. This CDR3 is 14 amino acids long. CDR1 is DFQATT, CDR2 SNEGSKA, per germline (reference sequence). With 3 bases removed from V and 4 bases from J, the gap between germline ends came to 13 bases.

This chain's CDR3 is CASSYHRVANEKLFF. DNA for the CDR3: TGTGCCAGCAGCTATCACAGGGTAGCTAATGAAAAACTGTTTTTT. This chain uses TRBV5-8 with TRBJ1-4; D may be TRBD1 (6 bases). Trimming removed 3 bases at V and 3 bases at J, with 12 bases between. From germline, CDR1 is SGHTS and CDR2 YDEGEE. This CDR3 contains 15 residues.

This chain uses TRBV7-8 with TRBJ1-4; 8 bases fit TRBD1. The CDR3 is made up of 15 amino acids. From germline, CDR1 is SGHVS and CDR2 FQNEAQ. V lost 5 bases to trimming and J lost 3 bases; unmatched junction nucleotides: 5. The CDR3 reads CASSPQGAPNEKLFF. DNA of the CDR3: TGTGCCAGCAGCCCTCAGGGGGCACCTAATGAAAAACTGTTTTTT.

This chain connects TRBV6-5 to TRBJ2-7; 7 bases map to TRBD1. With 6 bases clipped from V and 6 bases from J, the junction kept 8 bases outside the gene matches. The CDR3 has 13 residues. Germline loops: CDR1 MNHEY, CDR2 SVGAGI. The CDR3 nucleotides are TGTGCCAGCAGCCCGGGACAGTTTCCCGAGCAGTACTTC. Residues: CASSPGQFPEQYF.

The genes are TRBV2 and TRBJ2-7; D is perhaps TRBD2 (5 bases). Trimming took off 5 bases at V and 9 bases at J, with 20 bases between the two ends. The germline gives CDR1 SNHLY, CDR2 FYNNEI. This CDR3 comprises 14 residues. The DNA of the CDR3 is TGTGCCAGCAGTCTACTAGATCCTACGATCGGGCAGTACTTC. Protein sequence: CASSLLDPTIGQYF.

This rearrangement joins TRBV5-1 to TRBJ2-5; D tentatively reads TRBD1 or TRBD2 (6 bases each). The CDR3 has 14 amino acids. The germline CDR1 and CDR2 sequences are SGHRS and YFSETQ. The ends were cut back, 6 bases at V and 1 base at J, with 13 bases in the middle. The CDR3 protein is CASKGGPPQETQYF. CDR3 nucleotide sequence: TGCGCCAGCAAAGGGGGGCCGCCCCAAGAGACCCAGTACTTC.

This chain joins TRBV12-3 or TRBV12-4 and TRBJ2-5; D gene unclear. Trimming left V 8 bases short and J 1 base short, with 11 bases between. CDR3 length: 13 amino acids. The CDR3 region has the DNA TGTGCCAGCGCTTCTAAGTTCCAAGAGACCCAGTACTTC. Its protein is CASASKFQETQYF.

The chain couples TRBV5-4 to TRBJ1-3; D remains ambiguous. Trimming took off 4 bases at V and 14 bases at J, with 13 bases between the two ends. CDR1 and CDR2 from the germline V gene are SGHNT and YYREEE (reference sequence). This CDR3 region has 11 residues. The DNA of the CDR3 is TGTGCCAGCAGCGCCGGAGTTATAGTATATTTT. Residues: CASSAGVIVYF.

The chain couples TRBV6-5 to TRBJ1-1; D not resolved. In germline, CDR1 is MNHEY, CDR2 SVGAGI. The V end lost 3 bases, the J end lost 4 bases, and 12 bases lay between the germline ends. This CDR3 is built from 14 residues. CDR3 residues: CASSYIPGSTEAFF. CDR3 DNA sequence: TGTGCCAGCAGTTATATCCCGGGGAGCACTGAAGCTTTCTTT.

The V gene is TRBV7-2, the J gene TRBJ1-2; D not resolved. Per the germline V gene, CDR1 is SGHTA and CDR2 is FQGNSA. The germline V and J ends were trimmed by 3 bases and 14 bases, with 13 bases remaining between them. This CDR3 is 11 amino acids long. This CDR3 is CASSFRRSRTF. The CDR3 DNA is TGTGCCAGCAGCTTCAGACGCTCTAGAACCTTC.

The rearrangement links TRBV4-1 to TRBJ2-1, with D possibly being TRBD2 (6 bases). CDR3 length equals 14 residues. Looked up from germline, CDR1 is MGHRA and CDR2 is YSYEKL. Trimming shortened V by 4 bases and J by 5 bases, and 12 bases separated the two germline ends. CDR3 residues: CASSPTGLNNEQFF. The CDR3 nucleotides read TGCGCCAGCAGCCCGACGGGACTGAACAATGAGCAGTTCTTC.

V is TRBV11-3 and J is TRBJ2-7; a weak D match, TRBD1 (6 bases). The CDR3 runs 15 residues. The ends were cut back, 2 bases at V and 5 bases at J, with 16 bases in the middle. CDR1 and CDR2 (germline): SGHNT, YENEEA. The CDR3: CASSLKGGVNHEQYF. In DNA, the CDR3 is TGTGCCAGCAGCTTAAAAGGGGGAGTGAACCACGAGCAGTACTTC.

The V gene is TRBV6-5, the J gene TRBJ1-2; D ambiguous. The V end lost 2 bases, the J end lost 4 bases, and 14 bases lay between the germline ends. The CDR3 covers 15 residues. The V gene's germline CDR1 is MNHEY and CDR2 SVGAGI. This chain's CDR3 is CASSYTPMSTYGYTF. Here the CDR3 DNA reads TGTGCCAGCAGTTACACCCCGATGTCCACCTATGGCTACACCTTC.

V is TRBV27 and J is TRBJ1-2; possible D gene TRBD1, 5 bases. CDR1 and CDR2 from the germline V gene are MNHEY and SMNVEV (reference sequence). The CDR3 is 16 residues long. V lost 2 bases to trimming and J lost 4 bases, with 17 bases between them. The CDR3 region is CASSLVAGTFSYGYTF. For the CDR3, the DNA is TGTGCCAGCAGTTTAGTGGCAGGGACTTTTAGCTATGGCTACACCTTC.

This clone was counted once. The chain combines TRBV18 with TRBJ1-3; D not certain. Germline V lookup: CDR1 KGHSH, CDR2 LQKENI. CDR3 length: 16 residues. The germline V and J ends were trimmed by 5 bases and 0 bases, with 14 bases remaining between them. CDR3 sequence: CASSSGRSSSGNTIYF. The CDR3 bases are TGTGCCAGCTCATCCGGACGGTCCAGCTCTGGAAACACCATATATTTT.